A single sample is the source of the 27 T cell receptor beta chains below, sequenced in a study of T cells expressing NK-cell markers. Following a re-call of the 5' RACE reads, TCRdb has one entry per CDR3 protein and lacks DNA. This table lists a few hundred thousand distinct CDR3 sequences. Sequenced: blood T cells: a sorted CD56 or NKG2C T cell subset, CD4+ or CD8+ T cells, or bulk PBMC T cells (not recorded which). The receptors stem from a man aged 18 to 30 in good health.

The chain recombines TRBV9 with TRBJ2-1; TCRdb's D gene call, TRBD2, goes unchecked for lack of DNA. The CDR3 extends over 16 amino acids. Per germline, CDR1 SGDLS and CDR2 YYNGEE. CDR3 loop: CASSATSGTPSNEQFF.

The chain carries TRBV12-3 or TRBV12-4 and TRBJ2-6. This CDR3 has 15 amino acids. CDR3 region: CASSLVSDGANVLTF.

The chain links TRBV12-3 or TRBV12-4 to TRBJ1-2; TCRdb calls TRBD1, which cannot be checked without DNA. The CDR3 is 13 residues long. The CDR3: CAILGVSNYGYTF.

The J gene is TRBJ2-1, the V gene TRBV5-1. The CDR3 contains 16 residues. Per the germline V gene, CDR1 is SGHRS and CDR2 is YFSETQ. CDR3 in amino acids: CASSLGSTSANNEQFF.

V usage is TRBV4-3 and J usage is TRBJ2-7; TCRdb indicates TRBD2, and absent DNA this call remains unverified. CDR1 and CDR2 from the germline V gene are LGHNA and YSLEER. This CDR3 region has 13 residues. CDR3: CASSQESGTEQYF.

The chain uses TRBV19 and TRBJ2-1; absent DNA, TCRdb's TRBD2 call cannot be checked. Germline CDR1 and CDR2: LNHDA and SQIVND (reference sequence). The CDR3 loop spans 17 amino acids. The CDR3 sequence is CASSPGIAGGLRNEQFF. The complete variable domain, with remaining parts taken from reference TRBV19 and TRBJ2-1, reads DGGITQSPKYLFRKEGQNVTLSCEQNLNHDAMYWYRQDPGQGLRLIYYSQIVNDFQKGDIAEGYSVSREKKESFPLTVTSAQKNPTAFYLCASSPGIAGGLRNEQFFGPGTRLTVL.

The J gene is TRBJ1-5, the V gene TRBV20-1; the TRBD1 assignment by TCRdb is unverifiable without DNA. There are 15 residues in the CDR3. Germline CDR1 DFQATT, CDR2 SNEGSKA (reference sequence). CDR3: CSAVLEGNSNQPQHF.

The V call is TRBV28, the J call TRBJ1-2. This CDR3 comprises 11 residues. The germline CDR1 and CDR2 sequences are MDHEN and SYDVKM. This CDR3 reads CASSYLQIYTF.

The V and J genes are TRBV6-1 and TRBJ1-2. The CDR3 has 14 amino acids. Germline V gene sequence: CDR1 MNHNS, CDR2 SASEGT. The CDR3 sequence is CASREADFNYGYTF.

This chain connects TRBV12-3 or TRBV12-4 to TRBJ2-7; TCRdb indicates TRBD2, and absent DNA this call remains unverified. There are 16 residues in the CDR3. CDR3 sequence reads: CASSLRLAGEIRYQYF.

V gene TRBV24-1 combines with J gene TRBJ2-3; TCRdb indicates TRBD1, and absent DNA this call remains unverified. CDR1 and CDR2 from the germline V gene are KGHDR and SFDVKD. CDR3 length: 13 amino acids. The CDR3 spells CATSDPPPDTQYF.

The chain couples TRBV12-3 or TRBV12-4 to TRBJ2-1; without DNA, the TCRdb call of TRBD1 cannot be checked. The CDR3 length is 12 residues. The chain's CDR3 is CASSRRGGWEFF.

CDR3 sequence reads: CASSSGEVGNEQFF. The V and J genes are TRBV5-1 and TRBJ2-1; checking the TCRdb D call of TRBD2 is not possible without DNA. This CDR3 is 14 amino acids long. CDR1 is SGHRS, CDR2 YFSETQ, per germline.

The chain uses TRBV6-2 or TRBV6-3 and TRBJ2-1; the D gene TCRdb calls, TRBD2, cannot be checked with no DNA. Germline CDR1 and CDR2: MNHEY and SVGEGT. The CDR3 runs 15 residues. CDR3 in amino acids: CASRRLAGGWYEQFF.

V gene TRBV6-1 combines with J gene TRBJ2-1; the TRBD1 assignment by TCRdb is unverifiable without DNA. The CDR3 has 14 amino acids. CDR1 MNHNS and CDR2 SASEGT come from the germline V gene. The CDR3 sequence is CASGRTAKYNEQFF.

CDR3 in amino acids: CAISESIVSSGKNYGYTF. The chain is built from TRBV10-3 and TRBJ1-2. The germline gives CDR1 ENHRY, CDR2 SYGVKD. This CDR3 is 18 amino acids long.

This chain joins TRBV6-2 or TRBV6-3 and TRBJ2-5; TCRdb's D call of TRBD2 is untestable without DNA. CDR3 length equals 17 residues. The germline V gene encodes CDR1 MNHEY and CDR2 SVGEGT. The CDR3 region is CASSYSIGMGRGETQYF.

The chain uses TRBV5-1 and TRBJ2-1; TCRdb returns TRBD2, unconfirmable since there is no DNA. The CDR3 loop spans 13 amino acids. CDR1 and CDR2 from the germline V gene are SGHRS and YFSETQ. CDR3 protein: CASSLGGTIEQFF.

The chain links TRBV20-1 to TRBJ2-5; absent DNA, TCRdb's TRBD1 call cannot be checked. This CDR3 spans 15 amino acids. Looked up from germline, CDR1 is DFQATT and CDR2 is SNEGSKA (reference sequence). This CDR3 is CSARSGARAGETQYF.

The V call is TRBV20-1, the J call TRBJ2-5; TCRdb's D gene call, TRBD1, goes unchecked for lack of DNA. The CDR3 totals 14 residues. Germline CDR1 DFQATT, CDR2 SNEGSKA (reference sequence). CDR3 protein: CSAREDRAQETQYF.

The chain combines TRBV29-1 with TRBJ1-1; with no DNA, the TCRdb D assignment of TRBD1 cannot be verified. There are 13 residues in the CDR3. Per germline, CDR1 SQVTM and CDR2 ANQGSEA. The CDR3 here is CSVARDPGTEAFF.

This sequence joins TRBV15 and TRBJ2-2. The CDR3 is 15 residues long. Germline V gives CDR1 LNHNV, CDR2 YYDKDF (reference sequence). The CDR3 here is CATSRGISNTGELFF.

This rearrangement joins TRBV6-5 to TRBJ2-7; TCRdb designates TRBD1, a call that cannot be tested without DNA. The CDR3 totals 15 residues. Per the germline V gene, CDR1 is MNHEY and CDR2 is SVGAGI. CDR3 loop: CASRRQGPLSYEQYF.

This chain's CDR3 is CASSFSAGVNTEAFF. The chain is built from TRBV5-4 and TRBJ1-1. This CDR3 comprises 15 residues. CDR1 SGHNT and CDR2 YYREEE come from the germline V gene (reference sequence).

V is TRBV9 and J is TRBJ2-1; TCRdb's D call of TRBD1 is untestable without DNA. The CDR3 consists of 17 residues. Germline CDR1 and CDR2: SGDLS and YYNGEE. This CDR3 reads CASSASGIPAPPNEQFF. Supplemented by reference TRBV9 and TRBJ2-1, the full variable domain reads DSGVTQTPKHLITATGQRVTLRCSPRSGDLSVYWYQQSLDQGLQFLIQYYNGEERAKGNILERFSAQQFPDLHSELNLSSLELGDSALYFCASSASGIPAPPNEQFFGPGTRLTVL.

The chain links TRBV5-1 to TRBJ2-1; checking the TCRdb D call of TRBD1 is not possible without DNA. The CDR3 totals 14 residues. Germline loops: CDR1 SGHRS, CDR2 YFSETQ. The CDR3 here is CASRAGQFSDEQFF.

The V call is TRBV5-1, the J call TRBJ2-5; TCRdb selects TRBD2, and the lack of DNA leaves this call unchecked. The CDR3 length is 14 residues. Germline CDR1 SGHRS, CDR2 YFSETQ. CDR3: CASSTSGNQETQYF.